This note documents a single TCR beta chain sequence. Its antigen is currently unknown. The germline V and J ends were trimmed by 5 bases and 4 bases, with 17 bases remaining between them. This CDR3 has 15 residues. Per the germline V gene, CDR1 is MNHNY and CDR2 is SVGAGI (reference sequence). Production of TCR cDNA was by 5'RACE template switching, which also added a universal primer site and UMIs. MiXCR, applied by TCRdb to the 5' RACE reads, yields one record per CDR3 protein. The sample lists some 400,000 distinct CDR3 sequences, 15% to 20% occurring once. This sample was included in a study of T cells after yellow fever vaccination. Notes on the study in general: Peaking on day 5 versus 15, the secondary response was faster but weaker. Among primary-vaccination clones, most reappeared after the booster, at approximately 97% for CD4 and roughly 88% for CD8. The study noted that FACS-sorted repertoires could contain abundant clonotypes contaminating from the bulk population.

The sequence was obtained from a man between 18 and 29 years old who received the YFV17D yellow fever vaccine. The chain recombines TRBV6-6 with TRBJ1-2; D gene unclear. Sequences were derived from PBMCs, sampled before the yellow fever booster vaccination. This CDR3 is CASSPVDPYVYGYTF. The CDR3 nucleotides read TGTGCCAGCAGTCCCGTGGACCCCTACGTCTATGGCTACACCTTC.